Following are 17 T cell receptor beta chains from one sample sequenced in a study of Ad26.COV2.S vaccination and SARS-CoV-2 variants. Sequencing was performed with immunoSEQ multiplex PCR; in TCRdb, only in-frame clones are kept and a portion is missing. The data show roughly 500,000 clones, roughly 89% seen once. The treatment is: roughly 20 received Ad26.COV2.S at low or high dose, single or two shots; 5 received placebo; per-sample allocation not given. Sampling occurred on day 63 after the first vaccine or placebo injection. Sequences were derived from peripheral blood, sampled in a trial of Ad26.COV2.S vaccine versus placebo. All receptors come from a person between 18 and 65 years old who received the Ad26.COV2.S COVID-19 vaccine or a placebo.

A single count supports this clone. CDR3 protein: CASSHLTGSSYNEQFF. The CDR3 DNA sequence: TGCGCCAGCAGCCATCTGACAGGGAGCTCCTACAATGAGCAGTTCTTC. The chain employs TRBV4-3 and TRBJ2-1; 7 positions match TRBD1. The CDR3 spans 16 residues. J lost 0 bases, V lost 3 bases, and 5 bases had no gene match. In germline, CDR1 is LGHNA, CDR2 YSLEER.

The V call is TRBV27, the J call TRBJ2-2, with D maybe TRBD2 (5 bases). Between the trimmed V and J ends, which lost 6 bases and 6 bases, there was a span of 14 bases. CDR1 MNHEY and CDR2 SMNVEV come from the germline V gene (reference sequence). The CDR3 loop spans 14 amino acids. CDR3 nucleotide sequence: TGTGCCAGCAGATCCCCGGCCGGGGCCGGGGAGCTGTTTTTT. It yields the protein CASRSPAGAGELFF.

The gene calls are TRBV7-3 and TRBJ2-2; TRBD2 matches 7 bases. CDR1 is SGHTA, CDR2 FQGTGA, per germline. Losses at the gene ends were 7 bases for V and 4 bases for J; bases not matched to a gene: 6. The CDR3 is made up of 14 amino acids. CDR3 region: CASKGGSSTGELFF. CDR3 in DNA: TGTGCCAGCAAAGGCGGGAGTAGCACCGGGGAGCTGTTTTTT.

V is TRBV7-2 and J is TRBJ2-7; the D is unclear. Germline lookup yields CDR1 SGHTA and CDR2 FQGNSA. Trimming cost V 2 bases and J 4 bases, with 12 bases left between them. The CDR3 is made up of 14 amino acids. CDR3 nucleotides: TGTGCCAGCAGCTTATCCGGTGCCACATACGAGCAGTACTTC. It translates to CASSLSGATYEQYF.

The chain employs TRBV28 and TRBJ1-4; D not resolved. The germline V gene has CDR1 MDHEN and CDR2 SYDVKM. There are 15 residues in the CDR3. V was trimmed by 6 bases and J by 4 bases, leaving 15 bases between them. The CDR3 nucleotides read TGTGCCAGCAGCCCAGGATCGGGTTTTAATGAAAAACTGTTTTTT. It codes for CASSPGSGFNEKLFF.

This rearrangement joins TRBV24-1 to TRBJ1-1; possibly TRBD1 for D (5 bases). CDR1 and CDR2 from the germline V gene are KGHDR and SFDVKD. The ends were cut back, 9 bases at V and 4 bases at J, with 11 bases in the middle. The CDR3 has 12 amino acids. For the CDR3, the DNA is TGTGCCACCGCAGGGAGCCGCACTGAAGCTTTCTTT. Translation gives CATAGSRTEAFF.

CDR3 region: CASRPRGRTETQYF. The CDR3 bases are TGTGCCAGTAGACCGAGGGGGAGGACAGAGACCCAGTACTTC. V usage is TRBV19 and J usage is TRBJ2-5, with D possibly being TRBD1 or TRBD2 (6 bases each). V was shortened by 6 bases and J by 4 bases, with 15 bases between the two germline ends. Germline CDR1 is LNHDA and CDR2 is SQIVND (reference sequence). The CDR3 is made up of 14 amino acids. Drawing the rest from reference TRBV19 and TRBJ2-5, the complete variable domain is DGGITQSPKYLFRKEGQNVTLSCEQNLNHDAMYWYRQDPGQGLRLIYYSQIVNDFQKGDIAEGYSVSREKKESFPLTVTSAQKNPTAFYLCASRPRGRTETQYFGPGTRLLVL.

The J gene is TRBJ1-4, the V gene TRBV28; 7 bases align to TRBD1. With 8 bases clipped from V and 5 bases from J, the junction kept 5 bases outside the gene matches. The CDR3 spans 13 residues. Germline-derived CDR1 and CDR2 are MDHEN and SYDVKM. CDR3 DNA: TGTGCCAGCCTAGACAGGGCAAATGAAAAACTGTTTTTT. This translates into CASLDRANEKLFF.

This chain links TRBV7-2 with TRBJ1-6; no firm D call. The CDR3 has 12 residues. Germline lookup yields CDR1 SGHTA and CDR2 FQGNSA. Trimming removed 0 bases from V and 14 bases from J, with 8 bases in between. As DNA, the CDR3 is TGTGCCAGCAGCTTAGCGCACGGGGCCCTCCACTTT. Its protein product is CASSLAHGALHF.

V usage is TRBV27 and J usage is TRBJ2-1; the match to TRBD2 covers 10 bases. After removal of 3 bases from V and 8 bases from J, the junction contained 16 bases not matched to a gene. Germline CDR1 reads MNHEY; CDR2 reads SMNVEV (reference sequence). The CDR3 is made up of 18 amino acids. The DNA of the CDR3 is TGTGCCAGCAGTTTCGGGACTATAGCGGGAGGATGGATCGATGAGCAGTTCTTC. Translation gives CASSFGTIAGGWIDEQFF.

The chain recombines TRBV5-1 with TRBJ1-1; TRBD1 is a possible D gene (6 bases). Between the trimmed V and J ends, which lost 2 bases and 3 bases, there was a span of 14 bases. The CDR3 is made up of 15 amino acids. Looked up from germline, CDR1 is SGHRS and CDR2 is YFSETQ. The CDR3 here is CASSLQGMRDTEAFF. CDR3 sequence (DNA): TGCGCCAGCAGCTTACAGGGTATGAGGGACACTGAAGCTTTCTTT.

The rearrangement joins TRBV13 to TRBJ2-2, with D perhaps matching TRBD1 or TRBD2 (5 bases each). In germline, CDR1 is PRHDT, CDR2 FYEKMQ (reference sequence). The CDR3 is 15 amino acids. Deletions cut 5 bases from V and 4 bases from J, with 14 bases between. The CDR3 loop is CASSLHRGSTGELFF. The CDR3 region has the DNA TGTGCCAGCAGCCTTCATCGGGGCAGCACCGGGGAGCTGTTTTTT.

The V gene is TRBV3-1 (or the pseudogene TRBV3-2), the J gene TRBJ1-1; a weak D match, TRBD1 (5 bases). The CDR3 covers 15 residues. V lost 1 base and J 6 bases, leaving 15 bases between the germline ends. Per germline, CDR1 LGHDT and CDR2 YNNKEL (reference sequence). The CDR3 DNA reads TGTGCCAGCAGCCAAGCGACAGTCGGAACGGCTGAAGCTTTCTTT. This encodes CASSQATVGTAEAFF.

The gene calls are TRBV6-5 and TRBJ1-2; D remains ambiguous. CDR3 length: 12 amino acids. V gave up 7 bases and J gave up 4 bases, with 10 bases separating them. Germline loops: CDR1 MNHEY, CDR2 SVGAGI. CDR3 DNA sequence: TGTGCCAGCACTGGCAGACCCTATGGCTACACCTTC. It specifies CASTGRPYGYTF.

This clone was detected only a few times. V and J are TRBV9 and TRBJ1-5; D remains ambiguous. V lost 4 bases and J lost 6, with 14 bases in between. This CDR3 comprises 14 residues. Germline V gene data show CDR1 as SGDLS and CDR2 as YYNGEE. In DNA form, the CDR3 reads TGTGCCAGCAGCCCGGCGGGGAAAGGTCAGCCCCAGCATTTT. Translation: CASSPAGKGQPQHF.

The chain uses TRBV7-8 and TRBJ1-1; no firm D call. Trimming stripped 6 bases from V and 3 bases from J, with 14 bases between. CDR1 and CDR2 from the germline V gene are SGHVS and FQNEAQ. This CDR3 has 14 amino acids. CDR3 nucleotide sequence: TGTGCCAGCAGGAGCCATATGGCGTACACTGAAGCTTTCTTT. Protein sequence: CASRSHMAYTEAFF.

The J gene is TRBJ2-7, the V gene TRBV7-8; 8 nucleotides match TRBD1. The CDR3 sequence is 17 residues long. The V segment lost 0 bases and the J segment 4 bases; nucleotides outside the gene matches: 11. Germline loops: CDR1 SGHVS, CDR2 FQNEAQ. CDR3 sequence reads: CASSLAGHPRGLYEQYF. As DNA, the CDR3 is TGTGCCAGCAGCTTAGCGGGGCACCCCAGGGGGCTATACGAGCAGTACTTC.